This is a list of T cell receptor beta chains from one sample in a study of control samples from healthy donors and cancer patients. The table came from immunoSEQ multiplex PCR; TCRdb's copy has only in-frame clones and leaves some out. The sample yields 60,000 to 80,000 clones, 87% seen once. Sequences were obtained from blood. Every receptor here comes from a woman aged 50 to 60 in good health. Each CDR3 is given with its conserved first and last residue. D genes are given only for firm matches. The listing skips clone size in some rows; elsewhere it reads once, few, many or a size class.

v_call	clone_size	d_call	j_call	cdr3_aa	cdr3_nt
TRBV7-3	-	TRBD2	TRBJ2-1	CASSLRGIAGGVGNEQFF	TGTGCCAGCAGCTTAAGAGGGATAGCGGGAGGTGTGGGCAATGAGCAGTTCTTC
TRBV5-5	-	-	TRBJ2-5	CASSLGVQFQYQETQYF	TGTGCCAGCAGCTTGGGTGTGCAGTTCCAGTACCAAGAGACCCAGTACTTC
TRBV5-6	few	-	TRBJ2-7	CASSLSPKGDEQYF	TGTGCCAGCAGCTTGTCCCCCAAAGGGGACGAGCAGTACTTC
TRBV5-6	-	-	TRBJ2-5	CASSLARQKKETQYF	TGTGCCAGCAGCTTGGCCCGACAGAAAAAAGAGACCCAGTACTTC
TRBV5-1	few	TRBD1	TRBJ1-1	CASGLTGGFSEAFF	TGCGCCAGCGGATTGACAGGGGGCTTCTCTGAAGCTTTCTTT
TRBV7-9	-	-	TRBJ2-7	CASSPPPPNEQYF	TGTGCCAGCAGCCCCCCCCCTCCCAACGAGCAGTACTTC
TRBV7-2	-	-	TRBJ1-5	CASSWRGGDQDSNQPQHF	TGTGCCAGCAGCTGGAGGGGGGGCGACCAGGATAGCAATCAGCCCCAGCATTTT
TRBV6-5	-	-	TRBJ1-2	CASRPKGFLNYGYTF	TGTGCCAGCAGGCCGAAGGGGTTTCTCAACTATGGCTACACCTTC
TRBV18	-	-	TRBJ2-3	CASSLVNSDTQYF	TGTGCCAGCTCACTCGTCAATTCAGATACGCAGTATTTT
TRBV29-1	-	TRBD2	TRBJ2-1	CSVTLAGPYNEQFF	TGCAGCGTTACGCTAGCGGGACCTTACAATGAGCAGTTCTTC
TRBV9	-	TRBD1	TRBJ1-6	CASSGDSSNSPLHF	TGTGCCAGCAGCGGGGACAGTTCGAATTCACCCCTCCACTTT
TRBV28	once	-	TRBJ1-2	CASSPGTLVGYTF	TGTGCCAGCAGTCCCGGGACTTTGGTGGGCTACACCTTC
TRBV3-1/TRBV3-2	-	-	TRBJ1-6	CASSQADYSPLHF	TGTGCCAGCAGCCAAGCGGACTATTCACCCCTCCACTTT
TRBV5-1	-	TRBD2	TRBJ2-3	CASSLAAGVTDTQYF	TGCGCCAGCAGCTTGGCAGCGGGAGTCACAGATACGCAGTATTTT
TRBV7-2	-	-	TRBJ1-2	CASSFDLGSYGYTF	TGTGCCAGCAGCTTCGATCTGGGTAGCTATGGCTACACCTTC
TRBV9	once	-	TRBJ2-3	CASSAGTDTQYF	TGTGCCAGCAGCGCGGGTACAGATACGCAGTATTTT
TRBV10-3	-	-	TRBJ1-1	CAISERANTEAFF	TGTGCCATCAGTGAGAGGGCGAACACTGAAGCTTTCTTT
TRBV7-9	-	-	TRBJ2-3	CASRQTRGSTDTQYF	TGTGCCAGCAGACAAACCAGGGGAAGCACAGATACGCAGTATTTT
TRBV7-2	-	TRBD2	TRBJ2-1	CASRPLAGFSYNEQFF	TGTGCCAGCAGGCCTTTAGCGGGGTTCTCCTACAATGAGCAGTTCTTC
TRBV14	-	-	TRBJ2-2	CASSQSGLDTGELFF	TGTGCCAGCAGCCAAAGCGGGCTTGACACCGGGGAGCTGTTTTTT
TRBV6-5	-	TRBD1	TRBJ2-5	CASRGTGGLETQYF	TGTGCCAGCAGAGGGACAGGGGGTCTGGAGACCCAGTACTTC
TRBV27	once	-	TRBJ2-7	CASTRSADTYEQYF	TGTGCCAGCACCCGTTCCGCCGATACCTACGAGCAGTACTTC
TRBV12-3/TRBV12-4	-	-	TRBJ2-3	CASRGTLTDTQYF	TGTGCCAGCCGGGGGACGCTCACAGATACGCAGTATTTT
TRBV18	-	TRBD1	TRBJ1-5	CASSPSEGDRGNQPQHF	TGTGCCAGCTCACCTTCGGAGGGAGACAGGGGCAATCAGCCCCAGCATTTT
TRBV28	-	-	TRBJ2-5	CASSWGETQYF	TGTGCCAGCAGTTGGGGAGAGACCCAGTACTTC
TRBV28	-	-	TRBJ2-7	CASSPPRYEQYF	TGTGCCAGCTCCCCCCCCCGCTACGAGCAGTACTTC
TRBV6-6	-	-	TRBJ2-2	CASRGGGDTGELFF	TGTGCCAGCAGGGGGGGCGGCGACACCGGGGAGCTGTTTTTT
TRBV11-2	-	-	TRBJ2-3	CASSSSLFSTDTQYF	TGTGCCAGCAGCTCTAGCCTCTTTAGCACAGATACGCAGTATTTT
TRBV5-8	-	-	TRBJ2-2	CASSLEAFGTGELFF	TGTGCCAGCAGCTTGGAAGCGTTTGGGACCGGGGAGCTGTTTTTT
TRBV11-2	-	TRBD2	TRBJ2-7	CASSFGLEAYEQYF	TGTGCCAGCAGCTTCGGACTAGAGGCCTACGAGCAGTACTTC
TRBV9	-	-	TRBJ2-1	CASSVTPAVATDNEQFF	TGTGCCAGCAGCGTAACCCCCGCGGTAGCGACAGACAATGAGCAGTTCTTC
TRBV5-1	-	-	TRBJ1-4	CASRAGTGNEKLFF	TGCGCCAGCAGGGCCGGGACGGGTAATGAAAAACTGTTTTTT
TRBV18	-	TRBD1	TRBJ2-2	CASSPFRDRGNTGELFF	TGTGCCAGCTCACCATTCCGGGACAGGGGAAACACCGGGGAGCTGTTTTTT
TRBV28	-	-	TRBJ2-7	CAIDRSIYEQYF	TGTGCCATCGACAGGTCGATCTACGAGCAGTACTTC
TRBV27	-	-	TRBJ2-1	CASSLLTAHNEQFF	TGTGCCAGCAGTTTACTGACTGCGCACAATGAGCAGTTCTTC
TRBV19	once	-	TRBJ1-4	CASSIYSSTNEKLFF	TGTGCCAGTAGTATATACAGCTCAACTAATGAAAAACTGTTTTTT
TRBV6-5	-	-	TRBJ1-6	CATTGSYNSPLHF	TGTGCCACCACGGGCTCCTATAATTCACCCCTCCACTTT
TRBV19	-	-	TRBJ2-1	CASSNYPSEQFF	TGTGCCAGTAGTAACTATCCTAGTGAGCAGTTCTTC
TRBV20-1	-	-	TRBJ2-1	CSASPLNNEQFF	TGCAGTGCTAGTCCCTTGAACAATGAGCAGTTCTTC
TRBV5-1	-	TRBD2	TRBJ2-2	CASSLEPPGLAGSGELFF	TGCGCCAGCAGCTTAGAACCCCCGGGACTAGCGGGATCCGGGGAGCTGTTTTTT
TRBV6-2/TRBV6-3	-	-	TRBJ1-4	CASRSGREKLFF	TGTGCCAGCCGTTCTGGGAGGGAAAAACTGTTTTTT
TRBV2	-	-	TRBJ1-5	CASNSDGDSGNQPQHF	TGTGCCAGCAACTCGGACGGAGATTCCGGCAATCAGCCCCAGCATTTT
TRBV7-9	-	-	TRBJ1-1	CASTPQLGIRNTEAFF	TGTGCCAGCACCCCACAGCTGGGGATCAGGAACACTGAAGCTTTCTTT
TRBV11-2	-	TRBD1	TRBJ1-4	CASSLDRGGNEKLFF	TGTGCCAGCAGCCTAGACAGGGGCGGGAATGAAAAACTGTTTTTT
TRBV30	-	-	TRBJ2-1	CASSPTYNEQFF	TGTGCCTCCTCCCCCACTTACAATGAGCAGTTCTTC